The present T cell receptor beta chain was sequenced within a study of memory CD4+ T cells and cytomegalovirus serostatus. Findings and limits, study-wide: Repertoires predicted CMV serostatus with median bootstrapped AUC of about 0.96. Each of 67 CMV-associated TCRbeta sequences occurred in one to five individuals.

CDR1 SGDLS and CDR2 YYNGEE come from the germline V gene. V shed 0 bases and J 2 bases; nucleotides not matched to a gene: 7. The CDR3 covers 18 residues. This clone was seen only once. Its antigen remains unknown. Single viable CD3+CD4+CD8-CD45RO+ cells were sorted as the memory CD4+ T cells. CD4+ T cells were isolated by positive magnetic selection. Clones were read by immunoSEQ multiplex PCR, and TCRdb kept only the in-frame ones, dropping some. The table shows about 80,000 clones, with approximately 80% occurring only once. Material: memory CD4+ T cells from blood. This clonotype was obtained from an adult in good health and CMV-seronegative. The chain couples TRBV9 to TRBJ2-3; 12 bases agree with TRBD2. The CDR3 DNA reads TGTGCCAGCAGCGTAGGGGCTAGCGGGGGGGGAGCCACAGATACGCAGTATTTT. As protein: CASSVGASGGGATDTQYF.